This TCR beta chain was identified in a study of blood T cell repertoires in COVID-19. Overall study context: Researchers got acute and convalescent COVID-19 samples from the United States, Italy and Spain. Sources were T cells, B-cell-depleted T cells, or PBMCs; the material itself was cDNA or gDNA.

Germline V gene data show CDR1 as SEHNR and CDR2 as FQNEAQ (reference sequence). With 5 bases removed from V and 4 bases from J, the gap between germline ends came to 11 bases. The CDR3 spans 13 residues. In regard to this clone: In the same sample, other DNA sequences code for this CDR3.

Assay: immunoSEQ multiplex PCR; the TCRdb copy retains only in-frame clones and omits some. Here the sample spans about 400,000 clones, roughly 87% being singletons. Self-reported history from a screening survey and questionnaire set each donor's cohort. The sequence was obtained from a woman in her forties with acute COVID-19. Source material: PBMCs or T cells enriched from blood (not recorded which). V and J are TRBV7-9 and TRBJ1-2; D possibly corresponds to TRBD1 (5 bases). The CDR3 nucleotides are TGTGCCAGCAGCCTTGGGGGGAGCTATGGCTACACCTTC. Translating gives CASSLGGSYGYTF.